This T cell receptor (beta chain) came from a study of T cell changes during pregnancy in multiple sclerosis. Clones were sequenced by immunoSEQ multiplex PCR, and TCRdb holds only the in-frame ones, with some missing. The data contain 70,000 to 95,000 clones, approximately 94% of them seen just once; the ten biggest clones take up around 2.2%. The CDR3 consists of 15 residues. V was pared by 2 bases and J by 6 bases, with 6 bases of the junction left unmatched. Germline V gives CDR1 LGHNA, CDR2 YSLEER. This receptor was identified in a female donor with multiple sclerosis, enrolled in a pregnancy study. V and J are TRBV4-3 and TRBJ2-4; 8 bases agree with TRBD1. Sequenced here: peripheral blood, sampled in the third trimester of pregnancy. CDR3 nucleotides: TGCGCCAGCAGCCAACCCGGGACAGGAGGAAACATTCAGTACTTC. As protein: CASSQPGTGGNIQYF.